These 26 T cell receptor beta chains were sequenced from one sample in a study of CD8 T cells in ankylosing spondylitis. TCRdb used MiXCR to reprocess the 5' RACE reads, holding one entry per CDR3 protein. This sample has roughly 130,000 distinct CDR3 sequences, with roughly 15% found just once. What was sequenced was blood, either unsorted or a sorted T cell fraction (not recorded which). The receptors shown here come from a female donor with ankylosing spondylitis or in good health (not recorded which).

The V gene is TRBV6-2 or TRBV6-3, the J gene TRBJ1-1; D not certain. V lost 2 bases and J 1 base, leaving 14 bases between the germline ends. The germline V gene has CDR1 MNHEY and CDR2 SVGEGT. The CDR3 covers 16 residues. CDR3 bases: TGTGCCAGCAGTTACCTTAATCCCGTCTCGAACACTGAAGCTTTCTTT. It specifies CASSYLNPVSNTEAFF.

In DNA, the CDR3 is TGCAGCGTTTTACAGGGGCCCGAGACCCAGTACTTC. Protein product: CSVLQGPETQYF. The chain links TRBV29-1 to TRBJ2-5; 7 positions agree with TRBD1. This CDR3 comprises 12 residues. The germline V gene encodes CDR1 SQVTM and CDR2 ANQGSEA. Trimming removed 5 bases from V and 5 bases from J; junction bases left unmatched: 5.

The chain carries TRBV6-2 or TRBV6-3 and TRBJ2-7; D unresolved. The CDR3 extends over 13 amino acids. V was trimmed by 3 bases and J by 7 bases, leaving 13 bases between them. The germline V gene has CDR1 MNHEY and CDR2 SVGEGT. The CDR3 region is CASSYEVYVEQYF. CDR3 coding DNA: TGTGCCAGCAGTTATGAGGTATACGTGGAGCAGTACTTC.

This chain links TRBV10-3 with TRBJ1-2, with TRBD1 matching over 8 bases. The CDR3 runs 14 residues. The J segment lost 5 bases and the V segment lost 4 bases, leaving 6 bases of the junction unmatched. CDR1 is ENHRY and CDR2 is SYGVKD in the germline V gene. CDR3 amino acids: CAISGGTGRYGYTF. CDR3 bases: TGTGCCATCAGTGGGGGGACAGGTAGATATGGCTACACCTTC.

CDR3 sequence reads: CASSLGGIGNTIYF. DNA of the CDR3: TGTGCCAGCAGTTTAGGAGGGATCGGAAACACCATATATTTT. The chain uses TRBV28 and TRBJ1-3; the D is unclear. V was cut by 2 bases and J by 4 bases, with 9 bases left in between. CDR1 and CDR2 (germline): MDHEN, SYDVKM. This CDR3 is 14 amino acids long.

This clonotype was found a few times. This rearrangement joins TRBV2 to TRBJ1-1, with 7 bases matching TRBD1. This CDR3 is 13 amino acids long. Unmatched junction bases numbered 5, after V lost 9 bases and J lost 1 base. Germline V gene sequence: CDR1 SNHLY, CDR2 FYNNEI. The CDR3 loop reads CARGQHENTEAFF. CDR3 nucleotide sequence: TGTGCCAGGGGACAGCACGAGAACACTGAAGCTTTCTTT.

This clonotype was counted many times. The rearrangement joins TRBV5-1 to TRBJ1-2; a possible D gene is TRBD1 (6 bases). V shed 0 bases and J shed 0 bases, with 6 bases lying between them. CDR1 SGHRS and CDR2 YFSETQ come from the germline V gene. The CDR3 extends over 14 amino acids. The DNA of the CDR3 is TGCGCCAGCAGCTTGGACAGGGCTAACTATGGCTACACCTTC. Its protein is CASSLDRANYGYTF. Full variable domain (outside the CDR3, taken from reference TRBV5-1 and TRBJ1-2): KAGVTQTPRYLIKTRGQQVTLSCSPISGHRSVSWYQQTPGQGLQFLFEYFSETQRNKGNFPGRFSGRQFSNSRSEMNVSTLELGDSALYLCASSLDRANYGYTFGSGTRLTVV.

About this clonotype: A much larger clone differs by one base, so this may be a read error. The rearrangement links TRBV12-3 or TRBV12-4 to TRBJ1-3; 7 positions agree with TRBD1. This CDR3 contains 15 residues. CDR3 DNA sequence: TGTGCCAGCAGTCCCCTAGGGGGCTCTGGAAACATCATATATTTT. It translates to CASSPLGGSGNIIYF.

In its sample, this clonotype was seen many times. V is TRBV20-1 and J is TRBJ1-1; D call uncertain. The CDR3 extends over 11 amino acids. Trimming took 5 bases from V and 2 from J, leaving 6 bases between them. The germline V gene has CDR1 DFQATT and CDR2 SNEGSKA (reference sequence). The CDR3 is CSAPINTEAFF. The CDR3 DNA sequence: TGCAGTGCTCCGATAAACACTGAAGCTTTCTTT.

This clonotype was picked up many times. The CDR3 DNA reads TGTGCCAGCAGCCTACGTCAGACGACCGGGGAGCTGTTTTTT. It yields the protein CASSLRQTTGELFF. This chain connects TRBV12-3 or TRBV12-4 to TRBJ2-2; D is unclear. Trimming pared 6 bases from V and 5 bases from J, leaving 13 bases between. The CDR3 totals 14 residues.

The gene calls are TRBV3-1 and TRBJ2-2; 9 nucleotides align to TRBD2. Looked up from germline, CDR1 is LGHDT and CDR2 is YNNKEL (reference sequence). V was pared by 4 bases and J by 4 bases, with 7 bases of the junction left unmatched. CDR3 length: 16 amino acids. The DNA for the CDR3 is TGTGCCAGCAGCCTAAGCGGAGCGGGGGGCACCGGGGAGCTGTTTTTT. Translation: CASSLSGAGGTGELFF.

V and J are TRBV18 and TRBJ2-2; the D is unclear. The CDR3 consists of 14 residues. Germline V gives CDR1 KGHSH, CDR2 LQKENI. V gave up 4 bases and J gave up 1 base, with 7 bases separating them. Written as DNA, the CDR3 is TGTGCCAGCTCACGGACGGGGAACACCGGGGAGCTGTTTTTT. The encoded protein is CASSRTGNTGELFF.

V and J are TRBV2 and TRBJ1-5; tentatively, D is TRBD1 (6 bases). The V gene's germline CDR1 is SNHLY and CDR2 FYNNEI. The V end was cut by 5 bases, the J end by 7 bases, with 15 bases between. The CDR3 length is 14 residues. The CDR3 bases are TGTGCCAGCAGTTGGGACACAGGGAAGCAGCCCCAGCATTTT. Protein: CASSWDTGKQPQHF.

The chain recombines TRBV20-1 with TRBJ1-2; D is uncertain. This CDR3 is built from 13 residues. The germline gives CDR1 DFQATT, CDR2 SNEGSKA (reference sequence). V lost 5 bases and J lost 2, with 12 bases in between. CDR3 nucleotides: TGCAGTGCTGAGGACGGTGGGAACTATGGCTACACCTTC. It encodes CSAEDGGNYGYTF.

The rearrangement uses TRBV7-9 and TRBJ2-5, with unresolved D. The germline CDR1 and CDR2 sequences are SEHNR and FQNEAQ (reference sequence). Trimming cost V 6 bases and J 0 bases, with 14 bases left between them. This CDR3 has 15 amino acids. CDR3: CASRSPIMYQETQYF. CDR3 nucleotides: TGTGCCAGCAGGTCACCCATAATGTACCAAGAGACCCAGTACTTC.

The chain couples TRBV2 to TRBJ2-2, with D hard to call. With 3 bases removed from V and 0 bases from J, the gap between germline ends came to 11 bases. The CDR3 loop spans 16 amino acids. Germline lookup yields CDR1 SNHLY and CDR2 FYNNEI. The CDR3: CASSDFRRPNTGELFF. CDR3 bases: TGTGCCAGCAGTGACTTTCGCAGGCCGAACACCGGGGAGCTGTTTTTT. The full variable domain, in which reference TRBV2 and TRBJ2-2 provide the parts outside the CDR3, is EPEVTQTPSHQVTQMGQEVILRCVPISNHLYFYWYRQILGQKVEFLVSFYNNEISEKSEIFDDQFSVERPDGSNFTLKIRSTKLEDSAMYFCASSDFRRPNTGELFFGEGSRLTVL.

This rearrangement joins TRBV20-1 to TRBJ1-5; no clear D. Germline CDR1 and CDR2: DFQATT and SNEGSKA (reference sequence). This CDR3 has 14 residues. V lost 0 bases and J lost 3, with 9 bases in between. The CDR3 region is CSARDRRDNQPQHF. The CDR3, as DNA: TGCAGTGCTAGAGATCGAAGGGACAATCAGCCCCAGCATTTT.

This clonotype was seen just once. The CDR3 coding sequence is TGCAGTGCTAGAGAGGGACAAAATAGCAATCAGCCCCAGCATTTT. Its protein product is CSAREGQNSNQPQHF. The chain is built from TRBV20-1 and TRBJ1-5, with a possible D match to TRBD1 (6 bases). This CDR3 contains 15 residues. V shed 0 bases and J shed 0 bases, with 9 bases lying between them. Germline V gene data show CDR1 as DFQATT and CDR2 as SNEGSKA (reference sequence).

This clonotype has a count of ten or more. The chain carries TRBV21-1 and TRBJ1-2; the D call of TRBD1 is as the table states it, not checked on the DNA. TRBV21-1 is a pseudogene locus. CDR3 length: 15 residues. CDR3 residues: CATPIQASANYGYTF. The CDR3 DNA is TGTGCCACCCCGATACAGGCGTCAGCTAACTATGGCTACACCTTC.

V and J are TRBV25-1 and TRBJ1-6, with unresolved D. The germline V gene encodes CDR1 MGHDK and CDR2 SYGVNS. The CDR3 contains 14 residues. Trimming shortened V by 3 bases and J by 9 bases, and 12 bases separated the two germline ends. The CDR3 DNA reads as TGTGCCAGCAGTGAGTCCCCCACGCGTTCACCCCTCCACTTT. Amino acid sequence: CASSESPTRSPLHF. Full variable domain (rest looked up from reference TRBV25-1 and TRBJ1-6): EADIYQTPRYLVIGTGKKITLECSQTMGHDKMYWYQQDPGMELHLIHYSYGVNSTEKGDLSSESTVSRIRTEHFPLTLESARPSHTSQYLCASSESPTRSPLHFGNGTRLTVT.

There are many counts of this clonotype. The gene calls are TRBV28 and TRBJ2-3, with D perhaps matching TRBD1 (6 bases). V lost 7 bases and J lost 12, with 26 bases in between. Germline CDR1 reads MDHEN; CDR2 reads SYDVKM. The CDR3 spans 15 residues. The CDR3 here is CASTFGQGIDARQYF. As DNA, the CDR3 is TGTGCCAGCACATTTGGGCAGGGGATTGACGCAAGACAGTATTTT.

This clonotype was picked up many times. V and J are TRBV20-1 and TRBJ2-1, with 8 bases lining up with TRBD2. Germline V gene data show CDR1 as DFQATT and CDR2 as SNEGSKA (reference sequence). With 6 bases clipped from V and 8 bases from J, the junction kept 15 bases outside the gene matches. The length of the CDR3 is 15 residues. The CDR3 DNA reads TGCAGTGCAGCTATAGCGGGAAGTGGTTCCGATGAGCAGTTCTTC. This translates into CSAAIAGSGSDEQFF.

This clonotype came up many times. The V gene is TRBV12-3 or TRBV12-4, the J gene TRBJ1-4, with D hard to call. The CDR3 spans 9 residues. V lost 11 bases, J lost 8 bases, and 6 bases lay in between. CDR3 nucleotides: TGTGCCGAAGGGGAAAAACTGTTTTTT. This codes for CAEGEKLFF.

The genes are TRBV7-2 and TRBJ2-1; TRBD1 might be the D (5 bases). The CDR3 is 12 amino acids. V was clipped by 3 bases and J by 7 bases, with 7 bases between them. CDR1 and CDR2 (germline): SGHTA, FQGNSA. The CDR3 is CASSFRGNEQFF. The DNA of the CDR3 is TGTGCCAGCAGCTTTAGGGGAAATGAGCAGTTCTTC.

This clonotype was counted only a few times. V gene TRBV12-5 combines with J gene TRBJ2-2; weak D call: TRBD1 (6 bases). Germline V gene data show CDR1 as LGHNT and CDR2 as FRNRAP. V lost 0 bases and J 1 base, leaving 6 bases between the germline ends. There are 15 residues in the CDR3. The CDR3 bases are TGTGCTAGTGGTTTGGTACAGGGGAACACCGGGGAGCTGTTTTTT. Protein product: CASGLVQGNTGELFF.

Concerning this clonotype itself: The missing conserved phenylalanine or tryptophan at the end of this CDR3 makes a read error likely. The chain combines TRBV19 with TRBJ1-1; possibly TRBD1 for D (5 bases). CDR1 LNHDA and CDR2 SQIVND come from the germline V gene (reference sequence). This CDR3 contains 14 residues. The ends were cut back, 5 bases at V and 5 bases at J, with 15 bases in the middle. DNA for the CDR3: TGTGCCAGTAGTGTCCCCAGGGAACGGACTGAAGCTTTCCTT. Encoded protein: CASSVPRERTEAFL.